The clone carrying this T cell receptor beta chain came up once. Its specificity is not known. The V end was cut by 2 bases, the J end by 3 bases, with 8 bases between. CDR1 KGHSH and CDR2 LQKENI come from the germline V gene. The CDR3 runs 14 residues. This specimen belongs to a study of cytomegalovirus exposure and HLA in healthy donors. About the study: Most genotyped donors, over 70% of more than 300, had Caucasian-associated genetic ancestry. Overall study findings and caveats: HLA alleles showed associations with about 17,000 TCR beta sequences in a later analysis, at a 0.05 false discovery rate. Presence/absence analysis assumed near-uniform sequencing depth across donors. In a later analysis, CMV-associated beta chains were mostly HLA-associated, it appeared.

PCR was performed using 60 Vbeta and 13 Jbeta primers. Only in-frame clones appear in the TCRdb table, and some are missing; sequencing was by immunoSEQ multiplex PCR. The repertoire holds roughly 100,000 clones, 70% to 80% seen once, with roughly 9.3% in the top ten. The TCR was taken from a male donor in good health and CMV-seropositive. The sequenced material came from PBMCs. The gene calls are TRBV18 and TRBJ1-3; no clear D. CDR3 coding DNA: TGTGCCAGCTCACCAAATTCGGTTGGAAACACCATATATTTT. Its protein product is CASSPNSVGNTIYF.